The 20 T cell receptor beta chains listed next were all sequenced from one sample in a study of blood T cell repertoires in COVID-19. Some clones are missing from TCRdb's copy, which holds only in-frame ones; the method was immunoSEQ multiplex PCR. This table has roughly 140,000 clones, 80% appearing once. The sequenced sample consisted of peripheral blood. All receptors come from a man aged 65 to 85 who had recovered from COVID-19.

This chain connects TRBV7-2 to TRBJ2-3; TRBD2 might be the D (5 bases). The CDR3 totals 16 residues. Trimming left V 4 bases short and J 0 bases short, with 14 bases between. CDR1 is SGHTA and CDR2 is FQGNSA in the germline V gene. The CDR3 bases are TGTGCCAGCAGCTCCCGGCGGGTGGAAAGCACAGATACGCAGTATTTT. Protein product: CASSSRRVESTDTQYF.

The chain carries TRBV2 and TRBJ1-2; TRBD1 matches 7 bases. The CDR3 loop spans 14 amino acids. Germline values: CDR1 SNHLY, CDR2 FYNNEI. The V and J ends lost 4 bases and 6 bases, in that order; junction bases with no gene match: 8. The CDR3 loop is CASSVDRERDGYTF. The DNA of the CDR3 is TGTGCCAGCAGTGTAGACAGGGAGCGTGATGGCTACACCTTC.

The chain joins TRBV10-2 to TRBJ2-5, with unresolved D. CDR1 is WSHSY and CDR2 is SAAADI in the germline V gene. The CDR3 consists of 13 residues. V dropped 2 bases and J dropped 3 bases, with 7 bases sitting between them. The CDR3 region has the DNA TGCGCCAGCAGTGAGAGCGATGAAGAGACCCAGTACTTC. Translating it yields CASSESDEETQYF.

The chain is built from TRBV20-1 and TRBJ2-2; 7 positions agree with TRBD1. There are 14 residues in the CDR3. V trimming: 3 bases; J trimming: 1 base; junction bases outside the gene matches: 2. Germline V gene lookup returns CDR1 DFQATT and CDR2 SNEGSKA (reference sequence). This CDR3 is CSASHRGNTGELFF. The CDR3 DNA reads TGCAGTGCTAGTCACAGGGGGAACACCGGGGAGCTGTTTTTT.

V is TRBV18 and J is TRBJ2-5, with TRBD2 matching 8 bases. The CDR3 is 16 amino acids. J was trimmed by 5 bases and V by 3 bases; bases with no gene match: 11. CDR1 is KGHSH, CDR2 LQKENI, per germline. This CDR3 reads CASSPYRASGSETQYF. In nucleotides, the CDR3 is TGTGCCAGCTCACCCTACCGGGCGAGCGGGAGTGAGACCCAGTACTTC.

V and J are TRBV18 and TRBJ1-2; D is unclear. The CDR3 runs 14 residues. Germline CDR1 reads KGHSH; CDR2 reads LQKENI. With 3 bases removed from V and 8 bases from J, the gap between germline ends came to 16 bases. This CDR3 is CASSPLDNLWGYTF. The CDR3 bases are TGTGCCAGCTCACCTTTAGACAACCTCTGGGGCTACACCTTC.

CDR3 protein: CASSEAAWSTNEKLFF. DNA of the CDR3: TGTGCCAGCAGTGAAGCGGCCTGGTCAACTAATGAAAAACTGTTTTTT. The chain couples TRBV6-1 to TRBJ1-4; D is unresolved. Trimming stripped 0 bases from V and 0 bases from J, with 8 bases between. Germline lookup yields CDR1 MNHNS and CDR2 SASEGT. This CDR3 region has 16 residues.

The chain carries TRBV9 and TRBJ2-1; the match to TRBD2 covers 7 bases. The CDR3 has 16 residues. J was trimmed by 5 bases and V by 0 bases; bases with no gene match: 8. Per germline, CDR1 SGDLS and CDR2 YYNGEE. CDR3 in amino acids: CASSVAAGVGHNEQFF. In DNA form, the CDR3 reads TGTGCCAGCAGCGTAGCTGCGGGAGTGGGGCACAATGAGCAGTTCTTC.

The chain is built from TRBV7-2 and TRBJ2-3; TRBD2 might be the D (6 bases). Deletions cut 5 bases from V and 4 bases from J, with 16 bases between. Germline values: CDR1 SGHTA, CDR2 FQGNSA. CDR3 length: 15 residues. CDR3 in DNA: TGTGCCAGCAGCCCGCGGGGACTCCGGGCAGATACGCAGTATTTT. Its translation: CASSPRGLRADTQYF.

The V call is TRBV27, the J call TRBJ1-2, with D possibly TRBD1 on 5 matching bases. In germline, CDR1 is MNHEY, CDR2 SMNVEV (reference sequence). The CDR3 runs to 15 residues. V lost 5 bases to trimming and J lost 2 bases, with 15 bases between them. The CDR3 reads CASSAWDSLNYGYTF. Written as DNA, the CDR3 is TGTGCCAGCAGTGCATGGGACTCCCTAAACTATGGCTACACCTTC.

This chain links TRBV29-1 with TRBJ2-5; TRBD2 agrees at 7 bases. The CDR3 sequence is 12 residues long. Trimming took 7 bases from V and 1 from J; bases not matched to a gene: 3. Germline values: CDR1 SQVTM, CDR2 ANQGSEA. The CDR3 protein is CSARGVQETQYF. The CDR3 nucleotides are TGCAGCGCTCGGGGGGTCCAAGAGACCCAGTACTTC.

This chain uses TRBV21-1 with TRBJ1-2; TRBD1 is the table's D call and was not checked against the DNA. TRBV21-1 is deemed a pseudogene. The CDR3 sequence is 18 residues long. The CDR3 spells CASSTTGTRVLPFYGYTF. CDR3 nucleotides: TGTGCCAGCAGTACCACCGGGACAAGGGTCCTTCCTTTCTATGGCTACACCTTC.

This clone came up once. The gene calls are TRBV9 and TRBJ2-7; D not certain. CDR1 is SGDLS and CDR2 is YYNGEE in the germline V gene. The ends were cut back, 0 bases at V and 0 bases at J, with 10 bases in the middle. The CDR3 loop spans 15 amino acids. The CDR3 region has the DNA TGTGCCAGCAGCGTAGCTGTCGGAGTCTCCTACGAGCAGTACTTC. It translates to CASSVAVGVSYEQYF.

The genes are TRBV10-3 and TRBJ2-7; the D gene is possibly TRBD2 (6 bases). Trimming shortened V by 8 bases and J by 4 bases, and 12 bases separated the two germline ends. CDR1 and CDR2 from the germline V gene are ENHRY and SYGVKD. CDR3 length: 12 amino acids. CDR3 sequence: CAICDGGYEQYF. CDR3 DNA sequence: TGTGCCATCTGCGACGGAGGGTACGAGCAGTACTTC.

The chain recombines TRBV10-2 with TRBJ2-1; 8 bases agree with TRBD2. This CDR3 contains 15 residues. With 7 bases clipped from V and 6 bases from J, the junction kept 11 bases outside the gene matches. In germline, CDR1 is WSHSY, CDR2 SAAADI. This chain's CDR3 is CASTELAAGANEQFF. The CDR3 region has the DNA TGCGCCAGCACCGAACTAGCGGCCGGAGCCAATGAGCAGTTCTTC.

This chain uses TRBV25-1 with TRBJ2-2, with 12 nucleotides matching TRBD2. Trimming at V came to 4 bases and at J to 7 bases, leaving 4 bases not matched to a gene. Germline V lookup: CDR1 MGHDK, CDR2 SYGVNS. The CDR3 spans 15 residues. This CDR3 is CASSASGRVDGELFF. In DNA form, the CDR3 reads TGTGCCAGCAGTGCTAGCGGGAGGGTTGACGGGGAGCTGTTTTTT.

This clone appeared a few times. V is TRBV18 and J is TRBJ2-1; D is perhaps TRBD2 (5 bases). This CDR3 is built from 15 residues. Trimming shortened V by 2 bases and J by 0 bases, and 8 bases separated the two germline ends. CDR1 is KGHSH, CDR2 LQKENI, per germline. The CDR3 DNA is TGTGCCAGCTCACCAGCCGGGAACTCCTACAATGAGCAGTTCTTC. This codes for CASSPAGNSYNEQFF.

Worth noting for this clone: This may be a read error, as it is one base from a much larger clone. The chain employs TRBV7-2 and TRBJ2-1, with TRBD1 matching over 7 bases. Trimming took 5 bases from V and 0 from J; bases not matched to a gene: 4. The CDR3 is 15 amino acids. The germline V gene has CDR1 SGHTA and CDR2 FQGNSA. CDR3 nucleotide sequence: TGTGCCAGCAGCGCGACAGGGAGCTCCTACAATGAGCAGTTCTTC. It is translated as CASSATGSSYNEQFF.

V is TRBV6-5 and J is TRBJ2-2; D remains ambiguous. Trimming removed 6 bases at V and 0 bases at J, with 5 bases between. The germline V gene encodes CDR1 MNHEY and CDR2 SVGAGI. CDR3 size: 13 residues. The CDR3 protein is CASRPANTGELFF. For the CDR3, the DNA is TGTGCCAGCAGGCCAGCGAACACCGGGGAGCTGTTTTTT.

This sequence joins TRBV7-9 and TRBJ2-3; the match to TRBD2 covers 11 bases. After removal of 4 bases from V and 1 base from J, the junction contained 10 bases not matched to a gene. This CDR3 region has 18 residues. CDR1 SEHNR and CDR2 FQNEAQ come from the germline V gene (reference sequence). CDR3 sequence reads: CASSSTGTSGGGTDTQYF. The CDR3 DNA sequence: TGTGCCAGCAGCTCCACCGGGACTAGCGGCGGTGGCACAGATACGCAGTATTTT.